The 16 T cell receptor beta chains presented below share a single source sample, sequenced in a study of blood T cell repertoires in COVID-19. Clones were sequenced by immunoSEQ multiplex PCR, and TCRdb holds only the in-frame ones, with some missing. The sample has fewer than 250,000 clones; 80% are singletons. Sequenced: peripheral blood. These receptors were collected from a man aged 55 to 70 with acute or convalescent COVID-19.

CDR3 coding DNA: TGTGCCACCAGCTGGACAGGGCGCGAGCAGTACTTC. This encodes CATSWTGREQYF. This rearrangement joins TRBV15 to TRBJ2-7; 8 nucleotides line up with TRBD1. Germline assignment: CDR1 LNHNV and CDR2 YYDKDF (reference sequence). There are 12 residues in the CDR3. V dropped 5 bases and J dropped 6; count of bases not matched to a gene: 3.

The chain links TRBV2 to TRBJ1-1, with 11 bases that match TRBD1. Unmatched junction bases numbered 5, after V lost 5 bases and J lost 6 bases. This CDR3 comprises 14 residues. The germline V gene encodes CDR1 SNHLY and CDR2 FYNNEI. CDR3 nucleotide sequence: TGTGCCAGCAGTCGGACAGGGGGCGAGGCTGAAGCTTTCTTT. This codes for CASSRTGGEAEAFF.

This rearrangement joins TRBV7-8 to TRBJ1-1; D may be TRBD1 (5 bases). This CDR3 is built from 15 residues. Germline assignment: CDR1 SGHVS and CDR2 FQNEAQ. The germline V and J ends were trimmed by 4 bases and 4 bases, with 16 bases remaining between them. DNA for the CDR3: TGTGCCAGCAGCTACCAAGGGCAGGGCGCCACTGAAGCTTTCTTT. It encodes CASSYQGQGATEAFF.

The chain links TRBV2 to TRBJ1-5, with D hard to call. This CDR3 comprises 15 residues. The V gene lost 0 bases and the J gene lost 0 bases, with 6 bases spanning the gap. CDR1 is SNHLY, CDR2 FYNNEI, per germline. The DNA for the CDR3 is TGTGCCAGCAGTGAAGCAACAGCTAGCAATCAGCCCCAGCATTTT. Protein product: CASSEATASNQPQHF.

V and J are TRBV27 and TRBJ1-2; perhaps TRBD1 as D (5 bases). V lost 0 bases and J lost 3, with 11 bases in between. Germline CDR1 and CDR2: MNHEY and SMNVEV (reference sequence). This CDR3 has 15 residues. The CDR3 nucleotides read TGTGCCAGCAGTTTATCCCCGGGGGGGTACTATGGCTACACCTTC. This codes for CASSLSPGGYYGYTF.

The chain links TRBV14 to TRBJ1-1, with D hard to call. Trimming removed 1 base from V and 4 bases from J, with 16 bases in between. Germline V gives CDR1 SGHDN, CDR2 FVKESK. The CDR3 totals 16 residues. The CDR3 DNA sequence: TGTGCCAGCAGCCAAGCCGACATCGGGCGGGCCACTGAAGCTTTCTTT. Translated: CASSQADIGRATEAFF.

The gene calls are TRBV7-8 and TRBJ2-1; D unclear. Trimming shortened V by 1 base and J by 15 bases, and 19 bases separated the two germline ends. This CDR3 contains 14 residues. CDR1 and CDR2 from the germline V gene are SGHVS and FQNEAQ. The CDR3 bases are TGTGCCAGCAGCTTAGGACCCAAATACCCGCGGCTGTTCTTC. It specifies CASSLGPKYPRLFF.

The chain is built from TRBV7-9 and TRBJ2-2; D ambiguous. The germline V and J ends were trimmed by 6 bases and 8 bases, with 19 bases remaining between them. CDR3 length: 15 residues. CDR1 SEHNR and CDR2 FQNEAQ come from the germline V gene (reference sequence). The DNA of the CDR3 is TGTGCCAGCAGAGCTCACGAGAGTTTGGTGGGGGAGCTGTTTTTT. Encoded protein: CASRAHESLVGELFF.

This clone has a handful of counts. J is TRBJ1-4 and V is TRBV6-5; D gene unclear. The CDR3 contains 14 residues. V shed 0 bases and J shed 5 bases, with 7 bases lying between them. Looked up from germline, CDR1 is MNHEY and CDR2 is SVGAGI. The DNA of the CDR3 is TGTGCCAGCAGTTACTCGGGCAGAAATGAAAAACTGTTTTTT. Its protein is CASSYSGRNEKLFF.

This sequence joins TRBV18 and TRBJ1-2; D unclear. Germline V CDR1 and CDR2: KGHSH, LQKENI. Trimming removed 0 bases from V and 2 bases from J, with 4 bases in between. This CDR3 is 13 amino acids long. CDR3 in DNA: TGTGCCAGCTCACCACCGGAGAACTATGGCTACACCTTC. Amino acids: CASSPPENYGYTF.

This sequence joins TRBV19 and TRBJ1-2; 9 positions match TRBD1. The CDR3 spans 15 residues. Germline V lookup: CDR1 LNHDA, CDR2 SQIVND (reference sequence). V lost 4 bases, J lost 1 base, and 4 bases stayed unmatched. The DNA of the CDR3 is TGTGCCAGTAGTAGACAGGGGGTTGGTAACTATGGCTACACCTTC. This sequence encodes CASSRQGVGNYGYTF.

V gene TRBV11-2 combines with J gene TRBJ2-1; D is perhaps TRBD1 (5 bases). The CDR3 is made up of 14 amino acids. Germline V CDR1 and CDR2: SGHAT, FQNNGV. Deletions cut 5 bases from V and 8 bases from J, with 16 bases between. The CDR3 sequence is CASSLQVARDEQFF. CDR3 nucleotides: TGTGCCAGCAGCCTTCAGGTGGCCAGGGATGAGCAGTTCTTC.

The chain is built from TRBV11-2 and TRBJ1-1; 8 bases map to TRBD1. The V gene end was trimmed by 1 base and the J gene end by 5 bases; junction bases not matched to a gene: 9. This CDR3 has 16 residues. The germline gives CDR1 SGHAT, CDR2 FQNNGV. This chain's CDR3 is CASSLVGQGALTEAFF. CDR3 sequence (DNA): TGTGCCAGCAGCTTAGTTGGCCAGGGGGCCCTTACTGAAGCTTTCTTT.

The chain combines TRBV3-1 (or the pseudogene TRBV3-2) with TRBJ2-5; 9 bases align to TRBD1. After removal of 4 bases from V and 4 bases from J, the junction contained 7 bases not matched to a gene. Germline V gene data show CDR1 as LGHDT and CDR2 as YNNKEL (reference sequence). The CDR3 spans 15 residues. The CDR3 bases are TGTGCCAGCAGCCCTGGGACAGGGAACCGAGAGACCCAGTACTTC. Its translation is CASSPGTGNRETQYF.

The chain links TRBV6-5 to TRBJ1-5; D gene uncertain. Germline CDR1 reads MNHEY; CDR2 reads SVGAGI. The CDR3 covers 13 residues. Deletions cut 6 bases from V and 7 bases from J, with 13 bases between. CDR3 in DNA: TGTGCCAGCAGGTCGACACCCGAACAGCCCCAGCATTTT. Its protein is CASRSTPEQPQHF.

This clone showed up just once. V gene TRBV4-1 combines with J gene TRBJ2-1, with D maybe TRBD1 (5 bases). V was pared by 4 bases and J by 4 bases, with 14 bases between. This CDR3 comprises 15 residues. CDR1 is MGHRA and CDR2 is YSYEKL in the germline V gene. The chain's CDR3 is CASSPRTSLYNEQFF. CDR3 nucleotides: TGCGCCAGCAGCCCACGGACATCCCTATACAATGAGCAGTTCTTC.